Below, 7 T cell receptor beta chains from the same sample are listed, as sequenced in a study of technical replicates of blood from a few donors. Profiled with immunoSEQ multiplex PCR; TCRdb holds only in-frame clones, not every one. The repertoire includes about 61,000 clones, approximately 97% of them detected once, and about 0.2% sits in the top ten. Sequencing used T cells isolated from PBMCs. Receptor source: a human donor in good health.

The V and J genes are TRBV5-1 and TRBJ1-1; TRBD1 is a possible D gene (5 bases). This CDR3 region has 15 residues. V gave up 5 bases and J gave up 4 bases, with 18 bases separating them. Germline lookup yields CDR1 SGHRS and CDR2 YFSETQ. The CDR3 DNA reads TGCGCCAGCAGGCCGACAGAAGGTTGGGGCACTGAAGCTTTCTTT. Its translation: CASRPTEGWGTEAFF.

V usage is TRBV5-6 and J usage is TRBJ2-7; 7 bases align to TRBD1. Per germline, CDR1 SGHDT and CDR2 YYEEEE. Germline trimming cut 3 bases from V and 2 bases from J; bases unmatched to any gene: 5. This CDR3 is 14 amino acids long. Written as DNA, the CDR3 is TGTGCCAGCAGCTCGACAGGGTCGCCCTACGAGCAGTACTTC. It yields the protein CASSSTGSPYEQYF.

The rearrangement joins TRBV28 to TRBJ2-7; 9 bases agree with TRBD1. The CDR3 length is 15 residues. Germline CDR1 reads MDHEN; CDR2 reads SYDVKM. V trimming: 4 bases; J trimming: 8 bases; junction bases outside the gene matches: 12. The CDR3 spells CASSSARDREPKQYF. Here the CDR3 DNA reads TGTGCCAGCAGTTCCGCCCGGGACAGGGAACCGAAGCAGTACTTC.

The gene calls are TRBV5-6 and TRBJ2-7; D is ambiguous. The length of the CDR3 is 16 residues. The V gene lost 4 bases and the J gene lost 1 base, with 18 bases spanning the gap. Germline V lookup: CDR1 SGHDT, CDR2 YYEEEE. CDR3 in amino acids: CASSRSHGFMSYEQYF. CDR3 nucleotide sequence: TGTGCCAGCAGCCGGAGCCACGGATTTATGTCCTACGAGCAGTACTTC.

The chain links TRBV6-5 to TRBJ2-7; weak D call: TRBD2 (5 bases). CDR3 length: 15 amino acids. V was clipped by 5 bases and J by 3 bases, with 17 bases between them. Per the germline V gene, CDR1 is MNHEY and CDR2 is SVGAGI. The CDR3 DNA reads TGTGCCAGCAGTCAGAGGAGGCCGGAAATCTACGAGCAGTACTTC. It translates to CASSQRRPEIYEQYF.

The chain is built from TRBV4-2 and TRBJ2-6, with D perhaps matching TRBD1 (5 bases). Germline values: CDR1 LGHNA, CDR2 YNFKEQ. Between the trimmed V and J ends, which lost 0 bases and 2 bases, there was a span of 8 bases. CDR3 size: 16 residues. As DNA, the CDR3 is TGTGCCAGCAGCCAAGATACCAGGGCTGGGGCCAACGTCCTGACTTTC. Protein product: CASSQDTRAGANVLTF.

This chain uses TRBV30 with TRBJ2-7; maybe TRBD1 (5 bases). With 4 bases removed from V and 0 bases from J, the gap between germline ends came to 10 bases. Germline V CDR1 and CDR2: GTSNPN, SVGIG (reference sequence). The CDR3 length is 13 residues. CDR3 in DNA: TGTGCCTGGAACAGGTGGGGCTCCTACGAGCAGTACTTC. Its translation: CAWNRWGSYEQYF.